The rows below give T cell receptor beta chains drawn from one sample of a study of PD-1 blockade in classical Hodgkin lymphoma. Some clones are missing from TCRdb's copy, which holds only in-frame ones; the method was immunoSEQ multiplex PCR. The table lists 15,000 to 20,000 clones, 83% of them singletons. The input for sequencing was peripheral blood mononuclear cells (PBMCs), taken before the fourth cycle of nivolumab. These receptors came from a human donor with classical Hodgkin lymphoma. The CDR3 runs from the conserved cysteine through the conserved F or W. A D gene is named only where the DNA matches it firmly. The size entry is marked missing in some rows and otherwise reads once, few, many or a size class.

17 | TRBJ2-1 | TRBV7-3 | once | TRBD2 | CASSPELAGGTYNEQFF | TGTGCCAGCAGCCCAGAACTAGCGGGGGGGACCTACAATGAGCAGTTCTTC
15 | TRBJ2-1 | TRBV5-1 | NA | TRBD2 | CASSYGGSSYNEQFF | TGCGCCAGCAGCTACGGGGGGAGCTCCTACAATGAGCAGTTCTTC
16 | TRBJ2-3 | TRBV7-8 | NA | TRBD2 | CASSFQTSGGADTQYF | TGTGCCAGCAGCTTCCAGACTAGCGGGGGTGCAGATACGCAGTATTTT
14 | TRBJ2-5 | TRBV5-5 | once | NA | CASSRLDGQETQYF | TGTGCCAGCAGCCGGTTGGACGGCCAAGAGACCCAGTACTTC
13 | TRBJ2-3 | TRBV6-1 | NA | TRBD1 | CASRGQTTDTQYF | TGTGCCAGCAGGGGACAGACCACAGATACGCAGTATTTT
15 | TRBJ2-3 | TRBV5-1 | NA | TRBD2 | CASSSRGAGPDTQYF | TGCGCCAGCAGCTCGCGGGGGGCCGGTCCAGATACGCAGTATTTT
13 | TRBJ1-2 | TRBV18 | NA | NA | CASSPTTGYGYTF | TGTGCCAGCTCACCTACGACGGGGTATGGCTACACCTTC
16 | TRBJ2-5 | TRBV21-1 | NA | NA | CASSKAKRGDNRTQYF | TGTGCCAGCAGCAAAGCGAAGCGGGGGGACAATAGGACCCAGTACTTC
14 | TRBJ1-2 | TRBV4-1 | medium-sized | TRBD1 | CASSPGTGAGGYTF | TGCGCCAGCAGCCCCGGGACAGGGGCGGGGGGCTACACCTTC
15 | TRBJ2-1 | TRBV5-1 | NA | TRBD1 | CASSPMGQGGNEQFF | TGCGCCAGCAGCCCGATGGGACAGGGAGGGAATGAGCAGTTCTTC
16 | TRBJ2-3 | TRBV12-2 | once | NA | CASRLVEERSTDTQYF | TGTGCAAGTCGCTTAGTAGAGGAGAGAAGCACAGATACGCAGTATTTT
17 | TRBJ2-3 | TRBV2 | NA | NA | CASSRFGPAASTDTQYF | TGTGCCAGCAGTCGATTTGGGCCAGCGGCTAGCACAGATACGCAGTATTTT
13 | TRBJ1-4 | TRBV7-9 | NA | NA | CASSQDQREKLFF | TGTGCCAGCAGCCAGGACCAGAGAGAAAAACTGTTTTTT
13 | TRBJ1-2 | TRBV4-3 | NA | NA | CASSQDAGYGYTF | TGCGCCAGCAGCCAAGACGCGGGGTATGGCTACACCTTC
15 | TRBJ2-1 | TRBV5-1 | NA | NA | CASHPSVTLYNEQFF | TGCGCCAGCCACCCCTCGGTCACCCTATACAATGAGCAGTTCTTC
14 | TRBJ1-6 | TRBV5-1 | NA | NA | CASSLDWGGSPLHF | TGCGCCAGCAGCTTGGATTGGGGAGGGTCACCCCTCCACTTT
12 | TRBJ1-1 | TRBV7-9 | NA | NA | CASIGAGPEAFF | TGTGCCAGCATCGGGGCAGGACCAGAAGCTTTCTTT
14 | TRBJ2-5 | TRBV5-1 | NA | NA | CASSWQGLQETQYF | TGCGCCAGCAGCTGGCAAGGCCTCCAAGAGACCCAGTACTTC
11 | TRBJ2-1 | TRBV5-6 | NA | NA | CASRARNEQFF | TGTGCCAGCAGGGCTAGGAATGAGCAGTTCTTC
17 | TRBJ2-5 | TRBV5-1 | NA | TRBD2 | CASSTGTSQGIGETQYF | TGCGCCAGCAGCACCGGGACTAGCCAAGGGATCGGAGAGACCCAGTACTTC
13 | TRBJ2-2 | TRBV7-3 | NA | TRBD1 | CASSPDRDGELFF | TGTGCCAGCAGCCCGGACAGGGACGGGGAGCTGTTTTTT
12 | TRBJ1-1 | TRBV6-5 | NA | NA | CASRGRGTEAFF | TGTGCCAGCAGGGGGCGGGGGACTGAAGCTTTCTTT
16 | TRBJ2-7 | TRBV4-1 | NA | NA | CASSQGAPAGSYEQYF | TGCGCCAGCAGCCAAGGCGCCCCAGCGGGCTCCTACGAGCAGTACTTC
16 | TRBJ2-3 | TRBV7-9 | NA | NA | CASSRAWGYSTDTQYF | TGTGCCAGCAGCCGGGCCTGGGGGTATAGCACAGATACGCAGTATTTT
16 | TRBJ1-3 | TRBV10-2 | NA | NA | CASSGARDGTGNTIYF | TGCGCCAGCAGTGGCGCCAGGGACGGAACTGGAAACACCATATATTTT
16 | TRBJ2-2 | TRBV5-3 | NA | TRBD2 | CARSLRWAGDTGELFF | TGTGCCAGAAGCTTGAGGTGGGCGGGGGACACCGGGGAGCTGTTTTTT
15 | TRBJ1-5 | TRBV7-8 | NA | NA | CASSLESYSNQPQHF | TGTGCCAGCAGCTTAGAGTCTTATAGCAATCAGCCCCAGCATTTT
16 | TRBJ2-3 | TRBV5-1 | NA | NA | CASSLTYSSSTDTQYF | TGCGCCAGCAGCTTGACGTACTCCTCTAGCACAGATACGCAGTATTTT
13 | TRBJ2-1 | TRBV9 | NA | NA | CASSVASSSEQFF | TGTGCCAGCAGCGTAGCGTCTAGCAGTGAGCAGTTCTTC
15 | TRBJ1-4 | TRBV6-6 | NA | NA | CASSYEVGITEKLFF | TGTGCCAGCAGTTACGAAGTGGGAATAACTGAAAAACTGTTTTTT
15 | TRBJ1-2 | TRBV12-5 | NA | NA | CASGIGTPEDYGYTF | TGTGCTAGTGGGATCGGGACTCCGGAAGACTATGGCTACACCTTC
15 | TRBJ2-3 | TRBV5-1 | once | TRBD2 | CASSSGGASTDTQYF | TGCGCCAGCAGCTCCGGGGGGGCGAGCACAGATACGCAGTATTTT
15 | TRBJ2-1 | TRBV5-1 | NA | TRBD2 | CASSPTSGNYNEQFF | TGCGCCAGCAGCCCGACTAGCGGGAACTACAATGAGCAGTTCTTC
17 | TRBJ1-5 | TRBV2 | once | TRBD1 | CASSAGTGDWGNQPQHF | TGTGCCAGCAGTGCGGGGACAGGGGATTGGGGCAATCAGCCCCAGCATTTT
17 | TRBJ1-2 | TRBV4-1 | NA | NA | CASSQGPGPQGDNGYTF | TGCGCCAGCAGCCAAGGGCCCGGGCCACAGGGAGATAATGGCTACACCTTC
15 | TRBJ2-7 | TRBV7-8 | NA | TRBD2 | CASSLVAGGPYEQYF | TGTGCCAGCAGCTTAGTAGCGGGGGGTCCCTACGAGCAGTACTTC
14 | TRBJ2-4 | TRBV5-1 | NA | NA | CASSLAGDGNIQYF | TGCGCCAGCAGCTTGGCAGGGGACGGAAACATTCAGTACTTC
15 | TRBJ1-6 | TRBV11-3 | NA | NA | CASSLDGGKGSPLHF | TGTGCCAGCAGCTTAGATGGGGGGAAGGGTTCACCCCTCCACTTT
14 | TRBJ1-6 | TRBV7-8 | few | NA | CASSYESGNSPLHF | TGTGCCAGCAGCTACGAGTCGGGGAATTCACCCCTCCACTTT
15 | TRBJ2-7 | TRBV7-9 | NA | NA | CASSLEGGGTYEQYF | TGTGCCAGCAGCTTGGAGGGGGGGGGCACCTACGAGCAGTACTTC
16 | TRBJ1-4 | TRBV18 | NA | NA | CASSPRHNTQVQKLFF | TGTGCCAGCTCACCTCGCCATAACACCCAGGTTCAAAAACTGTTTTTT
16 | TRBJ2-3 | TRBV28 | NA | TRBD1 | CASSYSGGASTDTQYF | TGTGCCAGCAGTTACTCAGGGGGCGCTTCCACAGATACGCAGTATTTT
14 | TRBJ2-3 | TRBV5-1 | NA | NA | CASNSEGNTDTQYF | TGCGCCAGCAACTCGGAGGGAAACACAGATACGCAGTATTTT
14 | TRBJ2-2 | TRBV5-1 | once | TRBD1 | CASSKQGANGELFF | TGCGCCAGCAGCAAACAGGGGGCAAACGGGGAGCTGTTTTTT
15 | TRBJ2-2 | TRBV7-9 | NA | TRBD2 | CASSFGGGDTGELFF | TGTGCCAGCAGCTTCGGGGGGGGCGACACCGGGGAGCTGTTTTTT